One T cell receptor beta chain is described in this entry. Its antigen is not known. Profiling relied on immunoSEQ multiplex PCR, and the TCRdb table lists in-frame clones only, not all of them. The table includes some 56,000 clones, about 71% detected once. This sample is drawn from a study of a mutant IDH1 vaccine in newly diagnosed glioma. For the study at large: Vaccination started 4-6 weeks after radiotherapy alone, or with temozolomide cycles. Among treated patients, roughly 60% were male and roughly 40% female, and mean age was approximately 40 years.

The CDR3 is 14 amino acids. V lost 4 bases to trimming and J lost 4 bases, with 14 bases between them. Per germline, CDR1 SGHTA and CDR2 FQGNSA. The time point denotes: week 47, end of study. A 20-mer mutant IDH1 peptide at 300 ug was injected subcutaneously with topical imiquimod. The chain uses TRBV7-2 and TRBJ2-7, with a weak D call TRBD2 (6 bases). The material sequenced was PBMCs, taken from a glioma patient whose treatment included an IDH1 peptide vaccine. This sequence was found in a man in his fifties with glioma. In DNA form, the CDR3 reads TGTGCCAGCAGCTCCCTGGGAGGAGTATACGAGCAGTACTTC. Protein sequence: CASSSLGGVYEQYF.